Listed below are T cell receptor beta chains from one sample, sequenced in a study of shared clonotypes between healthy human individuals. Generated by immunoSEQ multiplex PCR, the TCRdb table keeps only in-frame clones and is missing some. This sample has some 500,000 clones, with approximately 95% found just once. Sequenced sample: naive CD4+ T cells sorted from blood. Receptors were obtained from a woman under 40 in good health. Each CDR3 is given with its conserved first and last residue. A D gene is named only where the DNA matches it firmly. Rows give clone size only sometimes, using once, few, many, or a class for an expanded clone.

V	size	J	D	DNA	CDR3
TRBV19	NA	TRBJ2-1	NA	TGTGCCAGTAGGGATCAAACAGCGAGGCGGGAGCAGTTCTTC	CASRDQTARREQFF
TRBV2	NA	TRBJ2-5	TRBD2	TGTGCCAGCAGTGGGGGACTAGCGGGAGAGACCCAGTACTTC	CASSGGLAGETQYF
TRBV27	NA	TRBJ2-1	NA	TGTGCCAGCAGTTTATCGCTGGCGGGAGAGCAGTTCTTC	CASSLSLAGEQFF
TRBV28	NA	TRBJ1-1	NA	TGTGCCAGCAGTTTAGGGTTTTCCACTGAAGCTTTCTTT	CASSLGFSTEAFF
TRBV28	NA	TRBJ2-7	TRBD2	TGTGCCAGCAGTTTAGGGCTAGCGGGATTTAACTACGAGCAGTACTTC	CASSLGLAGFNYEQYF
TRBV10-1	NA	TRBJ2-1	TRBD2	TGCGCCAGCAGTGAAGGACTAGCGAAGTACAATGAGCAGTTCTTC	CASSEGLAKYNEQFF
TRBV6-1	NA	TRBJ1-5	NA	TGTGCCAGCAGTGAAGCGACCCTCCGGGACAATCAGCCCCAGCATTTT	CASSEATLRDNQPQHF
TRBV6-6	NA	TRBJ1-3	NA	TGTGCCAGCATTTCGGGAGCCCGCCCGGGGGAAAACACCATATATTTT	CASISGARPGENTIYF
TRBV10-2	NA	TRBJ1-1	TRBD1	TGCGCCAGCGGGGGGACAGGGGTGAACACTGAAGCTTTCTTT	CASGGTGVNTEAFF
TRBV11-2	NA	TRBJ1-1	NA	TGTGCCAGCAGCTTAACGACCGACACTGAAGCTTTCTTT	CASSLTTDTEAFF
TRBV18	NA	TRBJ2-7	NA	TGTGCCAGCTCGGCGATCAGGACGGACAACGAGCAGTACTTC	CASSAIRTDNEQYF
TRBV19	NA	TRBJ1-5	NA	TGTGCCAGTAGTGCCGGAGTGCAGCACAATCAGCCCCAGCATTTT	CASSAGVQHNQPQHF
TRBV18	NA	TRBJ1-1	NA	TGTGCCAGCTCCTCGTCGAGAGGCACGAACACTGAAGCTTTCTTT	CASSSSRGTNTEAFF
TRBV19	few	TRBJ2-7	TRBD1	TGTGCCAGTAGCAATTCCCCCCTAGACCCGGGACAGGGGACCTACGAGCAGTACTTC	CASSNSPLDPGQGTYEQYF
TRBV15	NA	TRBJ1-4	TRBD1	TGTGCCACCAGCAATTACCGGGACAGCAATGAAAAACTGTTTTTT	CATSNYRDSNEKLFF
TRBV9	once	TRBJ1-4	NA	TGTGCCAGCAGCGTAGACGAAGGTGCGGGGGAAAAACTGTTTTTT	CASSVDEGAGEKLFF
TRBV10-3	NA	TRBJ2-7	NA	TGTGCCATCAGTGGCACAATCTCCTACGAGCAGTACTTC	CAISGTISYEQYF
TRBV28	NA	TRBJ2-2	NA	TGTGCCAGCAGTTTATTCAGGGCGAACACCGGGGAGCTGTTTTTT	CASSLFRANTGELFF
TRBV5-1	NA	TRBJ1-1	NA	TGCGCCAGCAGCTTGTCGACAGGACTGAACACTGAAGCTTTCTTT	CASSLSTGLNTEAFF
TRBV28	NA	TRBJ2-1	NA	TGTGCCAGCAGTTTGGGAGGGGGCTGGTTCTTC	CASSLGGGWFF
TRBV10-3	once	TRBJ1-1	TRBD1	TGTGCCATCAGTGAGCCGGACAGGGCGGCTGAAGCTTTCTTT	CAISEPDRAAEAFF
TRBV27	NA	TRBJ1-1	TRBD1	TGTGCCAGCAGTCCCAGACAGGGGGCAATCACTGAAGCTTTCTTT	CASSPRQGAITEAFF
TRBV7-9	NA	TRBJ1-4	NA	TGTGCCAGCAGCTTACAGCTTACAACTAATGAAAAACTGTTTTTT	CASSLQLTTNEKLFF
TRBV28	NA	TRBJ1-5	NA	TGTGCCAGCAGCCCTATTCACCTGATAGGTAATCAGCCCCAGCATTTT	CASSPIHLIGNQPQHF
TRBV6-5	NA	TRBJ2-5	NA	TGTGCCAGCAGTTACTCGTCGCTTCCCCAGACCCAGTACTTC	CASSYSSLPQTQYF
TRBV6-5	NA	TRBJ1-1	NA	TGTGCCAGCAGAGCCCCCCGGGGGTACACTGAAGCTTTCTTT	CASRAPRGYTEAFF
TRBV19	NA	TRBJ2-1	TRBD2	TGTGCCAGTAGCCTAGGGCTTGGCGGGAGGCAGTGGAATGAGCAGTTCTTC	CASSLGLGGRQWNEQFF
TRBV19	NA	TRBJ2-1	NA	TGTGCCAGTAGTATGCCGGAAGGAAATGAGCAGTTCTTC	CASSMPEGNEQFF
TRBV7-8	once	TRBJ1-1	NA	TGTGCCAGCAGCTTAGGGGCAGCGCCCAACACTGAAGCTTTCTTT	CASSLGAAPNTEAFF
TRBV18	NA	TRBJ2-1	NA	TGTGCCAGCTCGCAGGGAGTCGGGGTGAATGAGCAGTTCTTC	CASSQGVGVNEQFF
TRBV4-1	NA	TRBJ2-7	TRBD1	TGCGCCAGCAGCCAAGATCACAGGGGGCTCTACGAGCAGTACTTC	CASSQDHRGLYEQYF
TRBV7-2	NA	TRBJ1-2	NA	TGTGCCAGCAGTCCCAGCCTCAGGCCCTATGGCTACACCTTC	CASSPSLRPYGYTF
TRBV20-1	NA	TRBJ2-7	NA	TGCAGTGCTAGGTCACAGTACGAGCAGTACTTC	CSARSQYEQYF
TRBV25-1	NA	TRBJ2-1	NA	TGTGCCAGCAGTGAAACTGGCAGATACAATGAGCAGTTCTTC	CASSETGRYNEQFF
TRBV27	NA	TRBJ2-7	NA	TGTGCCAGCACTTACCGCCCCAGACGACAGAGTATCTACGAGCAGTACTTC	CASTYRPRRQSIYEQYF
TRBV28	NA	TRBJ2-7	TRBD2	TGTGCCAGCAGTTCCACGGGGACAGGTACTAGCGGGGCATTC	CASSSTGTGTSGAF
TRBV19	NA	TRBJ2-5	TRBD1	TGTGCCAGTAGTATCAGGGGGCGCGGAGAGACCCAGTACTTC	CASSIRGRGETQYF
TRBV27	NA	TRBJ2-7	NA	TGTGCCAGCAGTTTAAACGAGCAGTACTTC	CASSLNEQYF
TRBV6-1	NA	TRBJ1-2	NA	TGTGCCAGCAGTCCTGACAGGTACAGCATGGGCTACACCTTC	CASSPDRYSMGYTF
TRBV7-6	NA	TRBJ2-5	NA	TGTGCCAGCAGCTTAACCTTACTAGCCCAACAAGAGACCCAGTACTTC	CASSLTLLAQQETQYF
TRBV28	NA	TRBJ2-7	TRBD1	TGTGCCAGCAGTGTACCGACAGGGTCATCCTACGAGCAGTACTTC	CASSVPTGSSYEQYF
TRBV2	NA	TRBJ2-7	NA	TGTGCCAGCAATGGAGGACAGCCGGGTCCAAAATTAAACCCCACCTACGAGCAGTACTTC	CASNGGQPGPKLNPTYEQYF
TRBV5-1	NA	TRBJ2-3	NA	TGCGCCAGCAGCCGGGGTGTTTCAACTGGCACAGATACGCAGTATTTT	CASSRGVSTGTDTQYF
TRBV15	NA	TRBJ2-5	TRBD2	TGTGCCACCAGCAGGGATCGGGAGGGGTGGGAGACCCAGTACTTC	CATSRDREGWETQYF
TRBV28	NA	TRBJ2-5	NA	TGTGCCAGCAGCGTAGGAGTCCAGGGCGACCAGTACTTC	CASSVGVQGDQYF
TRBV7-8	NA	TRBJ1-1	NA	TGTGCCAGCAGCTTAGGGGGGAGGAACACTGAAGCTTTCTTT	CASSLGGRNTEAFF
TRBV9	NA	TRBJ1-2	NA	TGTGCCAGCAGCGGTCCGGCTAACTATGGCTACACCTTC	CASSGPANYGYTF
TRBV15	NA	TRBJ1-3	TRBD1	TGTGCCACCAGCAGAGGGATCGGGACAGAGGACTCTGGAAACACCATATATTTT	CATSRGIGTEDSGNTIYF
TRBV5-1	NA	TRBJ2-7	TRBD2	TGCGCCAGCAGCTTGCGGGAGGGCCATTACGAGCAGTACTTC	CASSLREGHYEQYF
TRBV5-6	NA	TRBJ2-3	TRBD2	TGTTCCAGCAGCTCCACACTAGCGGGGGGCACAGATACGCAGTATTTT	CSSSSTLAGGTDTQYF
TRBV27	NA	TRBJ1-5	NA	TGTGCCAGCAGGCCCGACAGGAGGAGGAGCAATCAGCCCCAGCATTTT	CASRPDRRRSNQPQHF
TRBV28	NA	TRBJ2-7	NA	TGTGCCAGCAGTCCGCAGGGAGAGGCCTACGAGCAGTACTTC	CASSPQGEAYEQYF
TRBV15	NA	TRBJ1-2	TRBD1	TGTGCCACCAGCACCTCTTACCGGGACAGGGGGGACTATGGCTACACCTTC	CATSTSYRDRGDYGYTF